This T cell receptor (beta chain) comes out of a study of blood T cell repertoires in COVID-19. This CDR3 is 16 amino acids long. Germline values: CDR1 LGHNA, CDR2 YNFKEQ. Trimming took off 0 bases at V and 4 bases at J, with 12 bases between the two ends. Measured with immunoSEQ multiplex PCR; TCRdb has only the in-frame clones, and not every one. This sample has 150,000 to 160,000 clones, with about 80% found just once. This chain links TRBV4-2 with TRBJ2-2; TRBD2 is a possible D gene (7 bases). Sequenced material: peripheral blood. The TCR comes from a woman aged 55-69 years with acute or convalescent COVID-19. The CDR3 loop is CASSQDRGGATGELFF. CDR3 nucleotides: TGTGCCAGCAGCCAAGATAGGGGGGGGGCCACCGGGGAGCTGTTTTTT.